This TCR beta chain was captured in a study of T cells after somatic rescue of genetic block. The CDR3 runs to 13 residues. Germline V CDR1 and CDR2: SNHLY, FYNNEI. V was shortened by 4 bases and J by 5 bases, with 11 bases between the two germline ends. Generated by immunoSEQ multiplex PCR, the TCRdb table keeps only in-frame clones and is missing some. The sample shows 70,000 or so clones, 80% to 95% of them seen only once. The material sequenced was peripheral blood mononuclear cells (PBMCs). The chain joins TRBV2 to TRBJ2-5, with TRBD2 as a possible D gene (5 bases). The source of this sequence is a man between 35 and 55 years old. The CDR3: CASSVRLAETQYF. The CDR3 DNA reads as TGTGCCAGCAGTGTGAGGCTAGCCGAGACCCAGTACTTC.